The 14 T cell receptor beta chains below all came from one sample that was sequenced in a study of cytotoxic CD8 clonotypes in ibrutinib-treated CLL. Clones were sequenced by immunoSEQ multiplex PCR, and TCRdb holds only the in-frame ones, with some missing. The sample gives under 35,000 clones, 55% to 75% of which show up once; roughly 50% is in the top ten. Sequenced material: PBMCs, taken after 24 months of ibrutinib treatment. These receptors were collected from a human donor with chronic lymphocytic leukemia.

This clone was counted only a few times. The chain links TRBV7-8 to TRBJ2-7; 9 bases are shared with TRBD1. The germline gives CDR1 SGHVS, CDR2 FQNEAQ. The length of the CDR3 is 14 residues. J gave up 6 bases and V 2 bases, and 5 bases lay outside the gene matches. CDR3 in amino acids: CASSLLGQGFEQYF. The CDR3 nucleotides are TGTGCCAGCAGCTTATTGGGACAGGGTTTCGAGCAGTACTTC. The full variable domain, rest sourced from reference TRBV7-8 and TRBJ2-7, is GAGVSQSPRYKVAKRGQDVALRCDPISGHVSLFWYQQALGQGPEFLTYFQNEAQLDKSGLPSDRFFAERPEGSVSTLKIQRTQQEDSAVYLCASSLLGQGFEQYFGPGTRLTVT.

The genes are TRBV6-1 and TRBJ1-3; 10 nucleotides line up with TRBD1. CDR3 size: 16 residues. Germline V lookup: CDR1 MNHNS, CDR2 SASEGT. V trimming: 1 base; J trimming: 3 bases; junction bases outside the gene matches: 3. The CDR3 sequence is CASSEGTGGFGNTIYF. CDR3 nucleotides: TGTGCCAGCAGTGAAGGGACAGGGGGGTTTGGAAACACCATATATTTT.

This clone was seen more than once but under ten times. The J gene is TRBJ2-7, the V gene TRBV6-6; D not resolved. Germline CDR1 and CDR2: MNHNY and SVGAGI (reference sequence). V was pared by 7 bases and J by 4 bases, with 17 bases between. This CDR3 comprises 14 residues. The CDR3 loop reads CASIPSPPNYEQYF. The CDR3 DNA reads as TGTGCCAGCATCCCCTCTCCCCCCAATTACGAGCAGTACTTC.

The rearrangement joins TRBV19 to TRBJ2-3, with TRBD1 as a possible D gene (5 bases). From germline, CDR1 is LNHDA and CDR2 SQIVND (reference sequence). V was shortened by 4 bases and J by 0 bases, with 8 bases between the two germline ends. The CDR3 runs 14 residues. CDR3 DNA: TGTGCCAGTAGTAGAAGACAGAGCACAGATACGCAGTATTTT. This gives the protein CASSRRQSTDTQYF.

The chain uses TRBV30 and TRBJ1-1; the D is unclear. The V gene's germline CDR1 is GTSNPN and CDR2 SVGIG (reference sequence). V lost 3 bases to trimming and J lost 6 bases, with 17 bases between them. This CDR3 is built from 14 residues. CDR3: CAWSVGAAQPEAFF. CDR3 nucleotides: TGTGCCTGGAGCGTGGGTGCCGCGCAGCCTGAAGCTTTCTTT.

The rearrangement uses TRBV27 and TRBJ2-7; possibly TRBD1 for D (6 bases). Per the germline V gene, CDR1 is MNHEY and CDR2 is SMNVEV (reference sequence). The CDR3 extends over 13 amino acids. Deletions cut 2 bases from V and 4 bases from J, with 9 bases between. Here the CDR3 reads CASSLQGRYEQYF. The DNA for the CDR3 is TGTGCCAGCAGTTTACAGGGGCGGTACGAGCAGTACTTC.

CDR3 loop: CASSLGSGGYTF. The CDR3 DNA reads as TGTGCCAGCAGCTTAGGTTCGGGGGGCTACACCTTC. This chain links TRBV7-2 with TRBJ1-2, with D unclear. Trimming removed 1 base from V and 8 bases from J, with 8 bases in between. This CDR3 comprises 12 residues. Germline loops: CDR1 SGHTA, CDR2 FQGNSA.

The rearrangement uses TRBV28 and TRBJ2-7, with D hard to call. Germline CDR1 MDHEN, CDR2 SYDVKM. The V gene lost 7 bases and the J gene lost 2 bases, with 12 bases spanning the gap. This CDR3 region has 13 residues. This chain's CDR3 is CASTEQSAYEQYF. Here the CDR3 DNA reads TGTGCCAGCACAGAACAGTCCGCCTACGAGCAGTACTTC.

J is TRBJ1-6 and V is TRBV5-1; TRBD1 might be the D (6 bases). Germline values: CDR1 SGHRS, CDR2 YFSETQ. With 0 bases removed from V and 15 bases from J, the gap between germline ends came to 13 bases. The CDR3 consists of 13 residues. The CDR3 is CASSLEDRRGLHF. The CDR3 DNA reads as TGCGCCAGCAGCTTGGAGGACAGAAGAGGCCTCCACTTT.

The rearrangement links TRBV9 to TRBJ2-2; no reliable D call. The CDR3 extends over 12 amino acids. Deletions cut 7 bases from V and 4 bases from J, with 8 bases between. Germline V gene sequence: CDR1 SGDLS, CDR2 YYNGEE. The CDR3 DNA is TGTGCCAGCGAAAGCAGCACCGGGGAGCTGTTTTTT. As protein: CASESSTGELFF.

The V gene is TRBV19, the J gene TRBJ1-5; D gene ambiguous. This CDR3 has 14 residues. Looked up from germline, CDR1 is LNHDA and CDR2 is SQIVND (reference sequence). V was trimmed by 4 bases and J by 5 bases, leaving 12 bases between them. CDR3 sequence: CASSNQGQDQPQHF. In nucleotides, the CDR3 is TGTGCCAGTAGTAACCAAGGGCAAGATCAGCCCCAGCATTTT.

By sample fraction, this clone is medium-sized. The chain uses TRBV11-2 and TRBJ1-2; D is undetermined. Deletions cut 5 bases from V and 3 bases from J, with 7 bases between. The CDR3 sequence is 12 residues long. Germline V gene sequence: CDR1 SGHAT, CDR2 FQNNGV. As DNA, the CDR3 is TGTGCCAGCAGCCCGAATCACTATGGCTACACCTTC. Protein product: CASSPNHYGYTF.

V usage is TRBV9 and J usage is TRBJ2-3, with D perhaps TRBD2 (7 bases). In germline, CDR1 is SGDLS, CDR2 YYNGEE. The CDR3 has 16 residues. V was clipped by 4 bases and J by 4 bases, with 19 bases between them. CDR3 DNA sequence: TGTGCCAGCAGCCCCTCCCCGAGGGGGGGCGCAGATACGCAGTATTTT. Translating gives CASSPSPRGGADTQYF.

This clone was counted many times. The chain is built from TRBV27 and TRBJ2-3; D is ambiguous. Per germline, CDR1 MNHEY and CDR2 SMNVEV (reference sequence). The length of the CDR3 is 15 residues. V dropped 5 bases and J dropped 1 base, with 13 bases sitting between them. CDR3 nucleotides: TGTGCCAGCAGTACTATACACGAGGGCACAGATACGCAGTATTTT. Translation gives CASSTIHEGTDTQYF.